Each of the 12 T cell receptor beta chains below was sequenced from the same sample in a study of shared clonotypes between healthy human individuals. Generated by immunoSEQ multiplex PCR, the TCRdb table keeps only in-frame clones and is missing some. The sample yields about 480,000 clones, 75% to 80% seen once. Sequencing was carried out using PBMCs. The receptor source for this set is a woman aged 40 to 50 in good health. Some clones in this sample may be carry-over from other donors' samples.

This chain joins TRBV2 and TRBJ1-4; D may be TRBD1 (5 bases). The V gene lost 4 bases and the J gene lost 3 bases, with 12 bases spanning the gap. There are 15 residues in the CDR3. CDR1 is SNHLY and CDR2 is FYNNEI in the germline V gene. The CDR3 DNA sequence: TGTGCCAGCAGTGGGCCGGGACTTGCTAATGAAAAACTGTTTTTT. This encodes CASSGPGLANEKLFF. Based on the CDR3 plus reference TRBV2 and TRBJ1-4, the full variable domain is EPEVTQTPSHQVTQMGQEVILRCVPISNHLYFYWYRQILGQKVEFLVSFYNNEISEKSEIFDDQFSVERPDGSNFTLKIRSTKLEDSAMYFCASSGPGLANEKLFFGSGTQLSVL.

The chain carries TRBV19 and TRBJ2-1, with TRBD2 as a possible D gene (5 bases). Germline V gene data show CDR1 as LNHDA and CDR2 as SQIVND (reference sequence). The CDR3 runs to 15 residues. Trimming shortened V by 3 bases and J by 2 bases, and 11 bases separated the two germline ends. CDR3 nucleotides: TGTGCCAGTAGTATCGGGGTATTGACCTACAATGAGCAGTTCTTC. Protein: CASSIGVLTYNEQFF.

This clone appeared a few times. The genes are TRBV6-4 and TRBJ1-1; D is possibly TRBD1 (6 bases). The CDR3 is 14 amino acids. Germline CDR1 MRHNA, CDR2 SNTAGT. V was shortened by 6 bases and J by 1 base, with 12 bases between the two germline ends. The CDR3 sequence: CASRKDRQNTEAFF. CDR3 nucleotide sequence: TGTGCCAGCAGAAAGGACAGACAGAACACTGAAGCTTTCTTT.

The rearrangement joins TRBV9 to TRBJ1-1; no clear D. Looked up from germline, CDR1 is SGDLS and CDR2 is YYNGEE. The CDR3 loop spans 15 amino acids. Trimming took 4 bases from V and 1 from J, leaving 14 bases between them. DNA for the CDR3: TGTGCCAGCAGCCCCAGCGGGCCTACGAACACTGAAGCTTTCTTT. The encoded protein is CASSPSGPTNTEAFF.

The chain has TRBV5-1 and TRBJ1-2, with D uncertain. Germline values: CDR1 SGHRS, CDR2 YFSETQ. The CDR3 covers 16 residues. The V end lost 0 bases, the J end lost 0 bases, and 12 bases lay between the germline ends. Here the CDR3 DNA reads TGCGCCAGCAGCTTGGGTCTAGGTTCAGCTAACTATGGCTACACCTTC. As protein: CASSLGLGSANYGYTF.

The gene calls are TRBV6-1 and TRBJ2-3; 7 positions agree with TRBD2. CDR3 length: 18 residues. V lost 2 bases to trimming and J lost 3 bases; unmatched junction nucleotides: 14. Germline loops: CDR1 MNHNS, CDR2 SASEGT. The CDR3 region has the DNA TGTGCCAGCAGTGAAATGGCGGGAGTCGGGGTTTCGACAGATACGCAGTATTTT. Protein sequence: CASSEMAGVGVSTDTQYF.

This rearrangement joins TRBV9 to TRBJ1-1; weak D call: TRBD1 (6 bases). V was trimmed by 3 bases and J by 4 bases, leaving 13 bases between them. CDR1 is SGDLS, CDR2 YYNGEE, per germline. CDR3 size: 14 residues. The CDR3 region is CASSEGGPATEAFF. The CDR3 nucleotides are TGTGCCAGCAGCGAGGGGGGCCCGGCCACTGAAGCTTTCTTT.

Here the CDR3 reads CSARLAGSYTF. The CDR3 nucleotides read TGCAGTGCTAGACTCGCAGGGTCCTACACCTTC. This chain joins TRBV20-1 and TRBJ1-2, with D perhaps matching TRBD1 (5 bases). Germline CDR1 and CDR2: DFQATT and SNEGSKA (reference sequence). This CDR3 is 11 amino acids long. Trimming removed 2 bases from V and 10 bases from J, with 11 bases in between.

CDR3 coding DNA: TGTGCCAGCAGCTTAGACCCCTCTGGGGCCAACGTCCTGACTTTC. Its protein product is CASSLDPSGANVLTF. The gene calls are TRBV11-1 and TRBJ2-6; D uncertain. Germline V gives CDR1 SGHAT, CDR2 FQDESV (reference sequence). V was cut by 1 base and J by 0 bases, with 4 bases left in between. This CDR3 has 15 residues.

The chain combines TRBV6-6 with TRBJ2-7; D gene uncertain. Trimming took off 8 bases at V and 5 bases at J, with 10 bases between the two ends. Germline V gives CDR1 MNHNY, CDR2 SVGAGI (reference sequence). This CDR3 is built from 11 residues. CDR3 sequence: CASSLVDEQYF. DNA for the CDR3: TGTGCCAGCTCTCTCGTAGACGAGCAGTACTTC.

This clone was detected only once. The rearrangement joins TRBV2 to TRBJ2-2; TRBD1 matches 7 bases. Germline lookup yields CDR1 SNHLY and CDR2 FYNNEI. V lost 6 bases to trimming and J lost 1 base; unmatched junction nucleotides: 8. The CDR3 contains 16 residues. The CDR3 sequence: CASSSQGQRNTGELFF. In DNA, the CDR3 is TGTGCCAGCAGCTCTCAGGGACAGCGGAACACCGGGGAGCTGTTTTTT. The full variable domain, rest sourced from reference TRBV2 and TRBJ2-2, is EPEVTQTPSHQVTQMGQEVILRCVPISNHLYFYWYRQILGQKVEFLVSFYNNEISEKSEIFDDQFSVERPDGSNFTLKIRSTKLEDSAMYFCASSSQGQRNTGELFFGEGSRLTVL.

There are a few counts of this clone. The chain has TRBV5-4 and TRBJ2-7; 8 positions match TRBD1. CDR3 length equals 17 residues. V shed 1 base, J shed 1 base, and the junction held 10 bases outside the gene matches. Germline V lookup: CDR1 SGHNT, CDR2 YYREEE (reference sequence). DNA for the CDR3: TGTGCCAGCAGCTTGAAGGTTAGCCAGGGGGCTTCCTACGAGCAGTACTTC. It specifies CASSLKVSQGASYEQYF.